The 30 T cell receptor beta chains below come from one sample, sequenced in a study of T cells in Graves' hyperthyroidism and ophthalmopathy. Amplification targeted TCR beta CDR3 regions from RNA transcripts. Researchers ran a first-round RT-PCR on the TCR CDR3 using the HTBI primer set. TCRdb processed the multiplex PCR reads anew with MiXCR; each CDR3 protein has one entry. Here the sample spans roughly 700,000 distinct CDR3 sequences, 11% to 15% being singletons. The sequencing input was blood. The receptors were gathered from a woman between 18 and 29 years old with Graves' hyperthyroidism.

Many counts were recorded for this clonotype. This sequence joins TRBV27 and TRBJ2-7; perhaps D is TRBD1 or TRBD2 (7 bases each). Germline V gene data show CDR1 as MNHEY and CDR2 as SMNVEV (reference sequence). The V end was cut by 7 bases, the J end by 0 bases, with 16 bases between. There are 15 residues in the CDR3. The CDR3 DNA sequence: TGTGCCAGCACCCCCAGGGGGGGACTCTCCTACGAGCAGTACTTC. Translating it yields CASTPRGGLSYEQYF.

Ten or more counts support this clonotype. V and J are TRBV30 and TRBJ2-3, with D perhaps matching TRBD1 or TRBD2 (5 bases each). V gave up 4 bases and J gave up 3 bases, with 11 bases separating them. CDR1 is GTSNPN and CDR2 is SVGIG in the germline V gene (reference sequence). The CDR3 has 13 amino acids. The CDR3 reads CAWNMWGTDTQYF. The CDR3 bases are TGTGCCTGGAACATGTGGGGGACAGATACGCAGTATTTT.

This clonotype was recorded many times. CDR3 protein: CASSEMGVTNTGELFF. CDR3 nucleotides: TGTGCCAGCAGTGAAATGGGGGTTACTAACACCGGGGAGCTGTTTTTT. The chain recombines TRBV6-1 with TRBJ2-2; D tentatively fits TRBD1 or TRBD2 (5 bases each). The CDR3 contains 16 residues. Between the trimmed V and J ends, which lost 2 bases and 2 bases, there was a span of 12 bases. Germline CDR1 and CDR2: MNHNS and SASEGT.

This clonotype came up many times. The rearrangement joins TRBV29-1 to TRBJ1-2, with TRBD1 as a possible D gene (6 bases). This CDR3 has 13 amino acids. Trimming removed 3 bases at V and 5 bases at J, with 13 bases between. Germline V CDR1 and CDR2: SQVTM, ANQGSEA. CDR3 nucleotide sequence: TGCAGCGTTGATAAAGGGGGGCCTTATGGCTACACCTTC. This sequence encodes CSVDKGGPYGYTF.

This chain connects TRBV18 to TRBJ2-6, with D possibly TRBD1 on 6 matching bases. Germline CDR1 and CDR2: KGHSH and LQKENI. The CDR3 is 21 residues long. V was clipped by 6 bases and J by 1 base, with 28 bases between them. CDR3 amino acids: CASSQRDKQLGEGSGANVLTF. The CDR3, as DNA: TGTGCCAGCTCCCAACGGGACAAACAGCTGGGGGAAGGTTCTGGGGCCAACGTCCTGACTTTC.

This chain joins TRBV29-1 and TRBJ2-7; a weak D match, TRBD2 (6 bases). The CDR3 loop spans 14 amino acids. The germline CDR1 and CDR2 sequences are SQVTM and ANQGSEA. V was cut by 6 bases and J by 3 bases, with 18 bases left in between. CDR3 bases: TGCAGCGTCCGGGAGAGGGGCCCAATCTACGAGCAGTACTTC. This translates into CSVRERGPIYEQYF.

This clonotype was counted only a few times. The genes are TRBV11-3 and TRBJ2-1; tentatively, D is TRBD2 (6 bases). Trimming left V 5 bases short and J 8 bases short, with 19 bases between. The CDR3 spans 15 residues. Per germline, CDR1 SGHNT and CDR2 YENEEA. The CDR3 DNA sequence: TGTGCCAGCAGCCTTTCTCGAGGGTGGGGGGATGAGCAGTTCTTC. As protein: CASSLSRGWGDEQFF. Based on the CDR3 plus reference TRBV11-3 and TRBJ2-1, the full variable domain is EAGVVQSPRYKIIEKKQPVAFWCNPISGHNTLYWYLQNLGQGPELLIRYENEEAVDDSQLPKDRFSAERLKGVDSTLKIQPAELGDSAVYLCASSLSRGWGDEQFFGPGTRLTVL.

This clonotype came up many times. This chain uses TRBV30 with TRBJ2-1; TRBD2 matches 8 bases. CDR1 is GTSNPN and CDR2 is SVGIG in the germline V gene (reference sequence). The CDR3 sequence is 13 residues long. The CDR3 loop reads CAEREGPYNEQFF. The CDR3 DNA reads TGTGCTGAACGGGAGGGCCCCTACAATGAGCAGTTCTTC. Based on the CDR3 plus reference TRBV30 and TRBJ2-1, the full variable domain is SQTIHQWPATLVQPVGSPLSLECTVEGTSNPNLYWYRQAAGRGLQLLFYSVGIGQISSEVPQNLSASRPQDRQFILSSKKLLLSDSGFYLCAEREGPYNEQFFGPGTRLTVL.

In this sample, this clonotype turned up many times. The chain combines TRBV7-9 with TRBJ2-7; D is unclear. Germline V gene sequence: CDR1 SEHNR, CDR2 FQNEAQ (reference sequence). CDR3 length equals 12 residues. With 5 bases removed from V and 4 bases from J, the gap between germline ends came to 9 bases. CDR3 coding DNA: TGTGCCAGCAGCCAGACATTGTACGAGCAGTACTTC. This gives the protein CASSQTLYEQYF. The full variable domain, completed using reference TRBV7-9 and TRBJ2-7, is DTGVSQNPRHKITKRGQNVTFRCDPISEHNRLYWYRQTLGQGPEFLTYFQNEAQLEKSRLLSDRFSAERPKGSFSTLEIQRTEQGDSAMYLCASSQTLYEQYFGPGTRLTVT.

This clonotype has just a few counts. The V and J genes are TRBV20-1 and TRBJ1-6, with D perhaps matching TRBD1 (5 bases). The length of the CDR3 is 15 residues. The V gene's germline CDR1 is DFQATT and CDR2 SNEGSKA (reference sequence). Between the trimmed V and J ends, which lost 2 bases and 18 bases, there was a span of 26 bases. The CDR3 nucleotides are TGCAGTGCTAGACGACTCTCTACGACAGACGAAGATGACCACTTT. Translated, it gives CSARRLSTTDEDDHF.

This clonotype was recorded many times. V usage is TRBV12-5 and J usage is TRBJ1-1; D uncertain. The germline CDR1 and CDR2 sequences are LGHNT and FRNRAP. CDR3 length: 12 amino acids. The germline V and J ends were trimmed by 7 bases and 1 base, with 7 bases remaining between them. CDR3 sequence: CASASRNTEAFF. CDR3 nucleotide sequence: TGTGCTAGTGCCAGCCGGAACACTGAAGCTTTCTTT.

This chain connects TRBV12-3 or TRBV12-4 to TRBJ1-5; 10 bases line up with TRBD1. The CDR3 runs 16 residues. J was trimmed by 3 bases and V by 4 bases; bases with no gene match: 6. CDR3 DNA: TGTGCCAGCAGTTCGGGGGACAGGGGATTCAATCAGCCCCAGCATTTT. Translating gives CASSSGDRGFNQPQHF.

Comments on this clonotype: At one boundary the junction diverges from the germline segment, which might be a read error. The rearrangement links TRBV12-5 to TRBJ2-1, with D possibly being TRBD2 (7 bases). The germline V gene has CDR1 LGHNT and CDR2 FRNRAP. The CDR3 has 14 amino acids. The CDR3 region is CASVLGGRSGEQFF. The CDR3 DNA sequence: TGTGCTAGTGTTTTGGGGGGGCGGAGTGGTGAGCAGTTCTTC.

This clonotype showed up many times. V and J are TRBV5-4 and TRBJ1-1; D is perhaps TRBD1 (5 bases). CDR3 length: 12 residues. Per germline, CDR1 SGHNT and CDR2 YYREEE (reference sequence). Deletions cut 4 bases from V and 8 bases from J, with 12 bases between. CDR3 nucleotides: TGTGCCAGCAGCGTGGGGACCGTCGAAGCTTTCTTT. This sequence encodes CASSVGTVEAFF.

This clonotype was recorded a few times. CDR3 DNA sequence: TGCAGTGCTAGGAAGCGGAGATCCTACAATGAGCAGTTCTTC. As protein: CSARKRRSYNEQFF. The chain recombines TRBV20-1 with TRBJ2-1; TRBD2 is a possible D gene (5 bases). Germline V gene data show CDR1 as DFQATT and CDR2 as SNEGSKA (reference sequence). V lost 3 bases and J 1 base, leaving 10 bases between the germline ends. This CDR3 has 14 amino acids.

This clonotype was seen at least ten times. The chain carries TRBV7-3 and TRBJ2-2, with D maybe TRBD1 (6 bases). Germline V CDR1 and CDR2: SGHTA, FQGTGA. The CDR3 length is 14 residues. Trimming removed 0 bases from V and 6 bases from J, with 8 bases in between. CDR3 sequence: CASSLTQGPGELFF. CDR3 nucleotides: TGTGCCAGCAGCTTAACACAGGGTCCCGGGGAGCTGTTTTTT.

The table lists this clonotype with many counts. CDR3 protein: CASSSLAGSKRAQYF. CDR3 coding DNA: TGTGCCAGCAGCTCCTTAGCGGGCAGCAAGAGAGCCCAGTACTTC. The chain employs TRBV7-3 and TRBJ2-5; 7 nucleotides match TRBD2. Germline-derived CDR1 and CDR2 are SGHTA and FQGTGA. The V gene end was trimmed by 4 bases and the J gene end by 9 bases; junction bases not matched to a gene: 14. This CDR3 comprises 15 residues.

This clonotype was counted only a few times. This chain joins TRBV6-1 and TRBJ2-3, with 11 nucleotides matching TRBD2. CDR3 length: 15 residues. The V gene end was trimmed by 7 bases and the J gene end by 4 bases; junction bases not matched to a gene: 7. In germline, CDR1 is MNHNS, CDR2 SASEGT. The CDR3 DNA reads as TGTGCCAGCACTCTAGCGGGAGGAGGGGCAGATACGCAGTATTTT. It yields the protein CASTLAGGGADTQYF.

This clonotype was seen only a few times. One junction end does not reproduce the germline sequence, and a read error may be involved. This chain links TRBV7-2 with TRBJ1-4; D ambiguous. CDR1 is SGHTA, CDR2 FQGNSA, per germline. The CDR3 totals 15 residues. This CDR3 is CASSHQFSSNGKLFF. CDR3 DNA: TGTGCCAGCAGCCACCAATTTTCGTCAAATGGAAAACTGTTTTTT.

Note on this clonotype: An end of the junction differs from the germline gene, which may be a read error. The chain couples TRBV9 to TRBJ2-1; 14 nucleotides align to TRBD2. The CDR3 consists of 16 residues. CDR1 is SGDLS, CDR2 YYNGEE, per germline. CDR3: CAGSDRLAGGGDEQFF. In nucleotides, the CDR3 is TGTGCCGGCAGCGACCGACTAGCGGGAGGGGGTGATGAGCAGTTCTTC.

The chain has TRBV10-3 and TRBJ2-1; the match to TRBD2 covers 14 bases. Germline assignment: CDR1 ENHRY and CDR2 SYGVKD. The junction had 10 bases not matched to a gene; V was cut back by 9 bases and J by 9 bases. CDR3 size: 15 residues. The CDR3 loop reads CAMSGLAGDSAEQFF. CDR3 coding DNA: TGTGCCATGTCGGGACTAGCGGGAGATTCCGCTGAGCAGTTCTTC.

The CDR3 here is CASSGGWLAGVSEQYF. The CDR3 nucleotides are TGTGCCAGCAGTGGGGGGTGGCTAGCGGGAGTCAGCGAGCAGTACTTC. The chain is built from TRBV27 and TRBJ2-7; 10 nucleotides match TRBD2. Trimming took 5 bases from V and 6 from J; bases not matched to a gene: 13. Germline V lookup: CDR1 MNHEY, CDR2 SMNVEV (reference sequence). The CDR3 has 16 amino acids.

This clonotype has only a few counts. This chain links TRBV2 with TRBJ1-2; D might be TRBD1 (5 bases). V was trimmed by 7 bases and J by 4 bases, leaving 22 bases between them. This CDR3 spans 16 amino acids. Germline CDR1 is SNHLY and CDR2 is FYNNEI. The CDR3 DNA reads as TGTGCCAGCAACATAGATTCTGTAGGGGTTTTCTATGGCTACACCTTC. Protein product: CASNIDSVGVFYGYTF.

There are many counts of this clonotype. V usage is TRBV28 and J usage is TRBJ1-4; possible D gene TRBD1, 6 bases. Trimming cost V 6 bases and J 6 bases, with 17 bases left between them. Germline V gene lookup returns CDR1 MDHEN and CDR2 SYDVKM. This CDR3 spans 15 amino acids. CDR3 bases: TGTGCCAGCAGAGGCTCTACGGACAGCGATGAAAAACTGTTTTTT. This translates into CASRGSTDSDEKLFF.

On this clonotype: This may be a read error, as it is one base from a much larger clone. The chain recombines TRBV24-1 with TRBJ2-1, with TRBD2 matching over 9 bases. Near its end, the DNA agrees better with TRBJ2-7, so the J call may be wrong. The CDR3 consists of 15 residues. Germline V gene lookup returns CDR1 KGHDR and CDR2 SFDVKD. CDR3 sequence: CATSDLGGRDNEQYF. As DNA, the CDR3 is TGTGCCACCAGTGATTTAGGCGGGAGGGACAATGAGCAGTACTTC.

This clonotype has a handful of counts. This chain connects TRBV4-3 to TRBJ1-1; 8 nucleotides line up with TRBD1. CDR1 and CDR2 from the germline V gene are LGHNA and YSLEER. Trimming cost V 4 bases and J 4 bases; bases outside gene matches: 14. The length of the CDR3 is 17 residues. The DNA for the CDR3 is TGCGCCAGCAGCCCTTTTCCAGGGGGCGCAGGGGGCACTGAAGCTTTCTTT. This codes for CASSPFPGGAGGTEAFF.

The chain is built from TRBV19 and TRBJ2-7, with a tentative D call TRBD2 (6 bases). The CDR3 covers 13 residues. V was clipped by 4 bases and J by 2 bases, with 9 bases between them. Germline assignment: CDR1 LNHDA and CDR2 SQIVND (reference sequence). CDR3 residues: CASSTGVAYEQYF. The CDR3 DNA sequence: TGTGCCAGTAGTACGGGAGTGGCCTACGAGCAGTACTTC.

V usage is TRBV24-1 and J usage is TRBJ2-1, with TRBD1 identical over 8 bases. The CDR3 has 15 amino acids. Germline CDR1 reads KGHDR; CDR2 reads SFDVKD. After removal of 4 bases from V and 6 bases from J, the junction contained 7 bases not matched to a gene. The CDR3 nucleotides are TGTGCCACCAGTGACTATGGACAGGGTGCCAATGAGCAGTTCTTC. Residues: CATSDYGQGANEQFF.

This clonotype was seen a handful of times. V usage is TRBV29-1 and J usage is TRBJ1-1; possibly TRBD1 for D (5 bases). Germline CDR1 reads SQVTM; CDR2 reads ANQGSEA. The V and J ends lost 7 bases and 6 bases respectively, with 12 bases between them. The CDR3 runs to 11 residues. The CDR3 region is CSAGGGSEAFF. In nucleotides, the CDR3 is TGCAGCGCCGGGGGGGGATCTGAAGCTTTCTTT.

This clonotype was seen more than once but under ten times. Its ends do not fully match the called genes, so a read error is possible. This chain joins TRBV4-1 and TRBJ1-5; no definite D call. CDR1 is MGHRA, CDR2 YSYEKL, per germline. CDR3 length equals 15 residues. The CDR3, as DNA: TGTGCCAGCAGCCAAGATTTGTCAGCCTTCCAGCCCCAGCATTTT. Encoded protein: CASSQDLSAFQPQHF.